This T cell receptor beta chain was identified in a study of human T cells and chemical hapten exposure. TCRdb reprocessed the RACE reads via MiXCR and lists one record per CDR3 protein. The table records about 160,000 distinct CDR3 sequences, about a quarter of them present only once. Time point in this sample: patch test 3, about 24 weeks after DPC sensitization. As to treatment: therapeutic diphenylcyclopropenone sensitization with weekly scalp DPC. CDR3 length equals 15 residues. Germline CDR1 and CDR2: MGHRA and YSYEKL. With 0 bases removed from V and 3 bases from J, the gap between germline ends came to 9 bases.

The genes are TRBV4-1 and TRBJ2-1; weak D call: TRBD2 (5 bases). The clonotype comes from a woman under 30 with alopecia areata. Some clones in this sample may be carry-over from other donors' samples. The sequencing here drew on whole blood, taken in connection with sensitization to the hapten diphenylcyclopropenone (DPC). This CDR3 reads CASSQEGSSYNEQFF. The CDR3 DNA sequence: TGCGCCAGCAGCCAAGAAGGGAGTAGCTACAATGAGCAGTTCTTC.